The entry below gives a single T cell receptor (beta chain) sequence along with its context. The data were obtained in a study of T-cell memory formation after mild COVID-19. One entry per CDR3 protein, called by TCRdb with MiXCR from the 5' RACE reads. The sample includes under 550,000 distinct CDR3 sequences, about a sixth of them seen just once. The CDR3 loop spans 14 amino acids. Trimming at V came to 3 bases and at J to 1 base, leaving 5 bases not matched to a gene. Germline assignment: CDR1 DFQATT and CDR2 SNEGSKA (reference sequence). The TCR comes from a man younger than 35 who had mild COVID-19 (a few samples of this study predate the infection). Cell type and time point are not known. The sample comprised PBMCs or a T cell subset sorted from them (not recorded which). The chain uses TRBV20-1 and TRBJ2-5; TRBD2 aligns across 7 bases. The CDR3 protein is CSASDGRVQETQYF. Written as DNA, the CDR3 is TGCAGTGCTAGTGATGGGAGGGTCCAAGAGACCCAGTACTTC.